This T cell receptor beta chain is drawn from a study of blood T cells in healthy people across ages (dated by TCRdb to about 2015). Regarding the research as a whole: Template switching captured roughly one uniquely barcoded TCR beta cDNA molecule per two T cells in model experiments. Using deep sequencing normalized with unique cDNA molecular identifiers, the study measured how TCR beta repertoire diversity changes with age. Four age groups were formed from the donors: young (average about 16 years), middle-aged (approximately 39), aged (roughly 58) and long-lived (about 80). To avoid experimental bias, donors of different ages were spread randomly across the sequencing lanes. For two donors (one aged 18 to 30 and one aged 80 or older), the study analyzed two additional independent replicas of 1 million unique cDNA reads from the same blood draw. Study-level results and caveats: As age increased, observed TCR beta diversity per million T cells dropped in a roughly linear way, and a significant reduction was already evident by age about 40. Estimates of total diversity from one million sequenced T cells were regarded as lower bounds and underestimates. Compared with the aged group, more naive CD4+ T cells, fewer expanded clones and increased TCR diversity were shown by the long-lived group, suggesting age selection. Bulk unsorted PBMC profiling prevented conclusive comparison of naive and antigen-experienced compartments. The percentage of naive T cells measured by flow cytometry correlated strongly with observed TCR beta diversity. Because donor CMV infection status was unknown, age-related changes in expanded clonotypes were potentially confounded.

Library preparation was by 5' RACE. Sequencing took place on an Illumina HiSeq 2500. A second about 6 to 11 cycle PCR used a sample-barcoded 5' primer and a J-beta primer mix. A unique molecular identifier was introduced onto each TCR beta cDNA molecule by a template-switch 5' adaptor carrying 12 random nucleotides. Each sample yielded at least 3 million CDR3-containing paired-end reads. All of the RNA was converted into first-strand cDNA using the Mint cDNA synthesis kit, with a TRBC-specific oligonucleotide serving as the primer. After uracil-DNA glycosylase treatment, a first 18-cycle PCR used universal primers M1SS and BC2_uni_R on all cDNA. Concerning the study's data processing: Normalization of each sample was performed by random selection of 1 million high-quality reads, each carrying a distinct molecular identifier. Instead of being binned into consensus sequences, reads that shared molecular identifiers were thrown out. MiTCR, set to a Q25 quality threshold and the strictest error-elimination algorithm, was used for CDR3 identification, clonotype clustering and error correction. A nonparametric unseen species model with Euler transformation was used to estimate lower-bound total TCR beta diversity. TCRdb trimmed public reads at Q25 via fastp, called clones via MiXCR and kept in-frame beta chains. Each entry merges the rows of one CDR3 protein and shows their most common DNA and genes. TCRdb, rather than the study authors, made the V and J calls. The sample records 1.4 million or so distinct CDR3 sequences, 42% of which are singletons. About 3.8% of the sample lies in the top ten.

The CDR1 and CDR2 encoded by the germline V gene are SQVTM and ANQGSEA. From cysteine to phenylalanine, the CDR3 is 12 amino acids long. Only CDR3 DNA remains: 36 bases, in frame from the first base. A note on this clonotype: Its antigen is currently not known. It has no much larger one-base neighbor in the sample; base qualities were not kept.

Systemically healthy Caucasian individuals from Russia, around 38 in total and aged about 6 to 95 years, were included as donors. Roughly 11 milliliters of peripheral blood were drawn from each donor into EDTA-treated Vacutainer tubes. Ficoll-Paque density-gradient centrifugation was used to isolate PBMCs, with at least 7 million obtained per sample. Total RNA was extracted from PBMCs with Trizol reagent, with at least 6 micrograms obtained per sample. Naive CD45RAhigh/CD27high T cell percentages were measured by flow cytometry on a PBMC aliquot from every donor. Sequenced sample: blood. This sequence originates from a woman aged 18 to 35 in good health. The receptor chain draws on TRBV29-1 and TRBJ2-4, with the D call perhaps TRBD1 or TRBD2, each one matching 5 bases. The DNA end is a closer match to TRBJ2-5, so the J assignment may be wrong. Read as DNA, the sequence is TGCAGCGTGGGGACGATCCAAGAGACCCAGTACTTC. Its protein product is CSVGTIQETQYF.